These 3 T cell receptor beta chains share one sample of origin, sequenced in a study of T cells in Graves' hyperthyroidism and ophthalmopathy. Amplification of TCR beta CDR3 regions used RNA as the template. In the first-round RT-PCR of the TCR CDR3, the HTBI primer set was used. TCRdb redid the calling of the multiplex PCR reads with MiXCR, one entry per CDR3 protein. The sample holds roughly 500,000 distinct CDR3 sequences, about 43% seen once. The sample comprised peripheral blood or thyroid tissue (not recorded which). Receptors originate from an adult woman with Graves' disease, either hyperthyroidism or ophthalmopathy (not recorded which).

V is TRBV7-6 and J is TRBJ2-7; D call uncertain. The ends were cut back, 5 bases at V and 4 bases at J, with 15 bases in the middle. There are 14 residues in the CDR3. Germline V CDR1 and CDR2: SGHVS, FNYEAQ. The CDR3 DNA reads as TGTGCCAGCAGCAAAGACCGGGCGCGATACGAGCAGTACTTC. This gives the protein CASSKDRARYEQYF.

In its sample, this clonotype was seen many times. The chain is built from TRBV11-2 and TRBJ2-7; 7 nucleotides match TRBD1. Unmatched junction bases numbered 9, after V lost 1 base and J lost 3 bases. CDR1 is SGHAT and CDR2 is FQNNGV in the germline V gene. The CDR3 consists of 16 residues. In DNA, the CDR3 is TGTGCCAGCAGCTTAGTAGGACCACAGGGGCACTACGAGCAGTACTTC. As protein: CASSLVGPQGHYEQYF.

This clonotype has ten or more counts. CDR3 DNA sequence: TGCAGTGCTAGAGACTCCCTATACACAGGGTTCAATCAGCCCCAGCATTTT. It translates to CSARDSLYTGFNQPQHF. The chain has TRBV20-1 and TRBJ1-5; a weak D match, TRBD1 (6 bases). Between the trimmed V and J ends, which lost 0 bases and 3 bases, there was a span of 18 bases. Germline CDR1 reads DFQATT; CDR2 reads SNEGSKA (reference sequence). This CDR3 contains 17 residues.